One T cell receptor (beta chain) is described in this entry. These data belong to a study of blood T cell repertoires in COVID-19. About the study: COVID-19 samples collected from the United States, Italy and Spain covered acute and convalescent phases. T cells, B-cell-depleted T cells, or PBMCs provided the cDNA or gDNA that served as material.

Original processing methods: The authors estimated nucleated cell counts from reference gene primer amplification. Method: immunoSEQ multiplex PCR; TCRdb's copy keeps in-frame clones and lacks some. V and J calls and clone size are copied from that table; D and trimming were computed from the DNA. The sample has 90,000 to 120,000 clones; about 80% are singletons. Material: peripheral blood. This clonotype was obtained from a woman of 80 years or more with active or convalescent COVID-19.

The CDR3 DNA follows: TGTGCCAGCAGTTACGGACAGTATAATGAAAAACTGTTTTTT. Amino acid sequence: CASSYGQYNEKLFF. The chain recombines TRBV6-5 with TRBJ1-4; tentatively, D is TRBD1 (6 bases). Trimming took off 2 bases at V and 4 bases at J, with 8 bases between the two ends. Germline CDR1 and CDR2: MNHEY and SVGAGI. The CDR3 spans 14 residues.